This T cell receptor (beta chain) was identified in a study of blood T cell repertoires in COVID-19. Whole-study context: Donors in the United States, Italy and Spain gave samples during acute or convalescent COVID-19. T cells, B-cell-depleted T cells, or PBMCs supplied cDNA or gDNA.

The CDR3 consists of 15 residues. Germline-derived CDR1 and CDR2 are MNHEY and SMNVEV (reference sequence). V trimming: 6 bases; J trimming: 3 bases; junction bases outside the gene matches: 7. Study processing details: It was from reference gene primer amplification that nucleated cell counts were estimated. Here immunoSEQ multiplex PCR was the method, and the copy in TCRdb shows in-frame clones only, minus some. V and J calls and clone size are copied from that table; D and trimming were computed from the DNA. Here the sample spans approximately 150,000 clones, about 87% being singletons. This chain uses TRBV27 with TRBJ1-4; 7 bases match TRBD1. Sequencing was done on a sample of peripheral blood. The TCR was taken from a woman aged 55-69 years who had recovered from COVID-19. CDR3 sequence reads: CASSLDRVANEKLFF. Here the CDR3 DNA reads TGTGCCAGCAGCCTTGACAGGGTAGCTAATGAAAAACTGTTTTTT.